This is a list of T cell receptor beta chains from one sample in a study of OX40 agonist ivuxolimab in advanced cancers. Produced via immunoSEQ multiplex PCR; TCRdb's table is partial and in-frame only. The sample has about 77,000 clones; about 90% are singletons. Sequencing used CD4+ or CD8+ T cells sorted from blood, obtained in a trial of the OX40 agonist ivuxolimab. The receptor source for this set is an adult with an advanced solid tumor such as melanoma, head and neck, liver or kidney cancer. Each CDR3 is given with its conserved first and last residue. Fields, in order: V gene, J gene, D gene, clone size, CDR3 DNA, CDR3 protein. The D gene is left open where the match is weak. The size of a clone is reported for some rows only, either as once, few or many, or as a class for expanded clones.

TRBV15	TRBJ2-7	TRBD1	once	TGTGCCACCAGCAGTCGGCCGGGACAGGGGCTTGACGAGCAGTACTTC	CATSSRPGQGLDEQYF
TRBV7-9	TRBJ1-2	TRBD1	.	TGTGCCAGCAGCTTAGAGGGGGCAGGGGACTATGGCTACACCTTC	CASSLEGAGDYGYTF
TRBV5-1	TRBJ2-5	.	once	TGCGCCAGCAGCACTCAGGGAGGATCTAGGGAGACCCAGTACTTC	CASSTQGGSRETQYF
TRBV11-2	TRBJ1-1	.	.	TGTGCCAGCAGTCGGGGGGAGGTCACTGAAGCTTTCTTT	CASSRGEVTEAFF
TRBV7-2	TRBJ1-2	TRBD1	.	TGTGCCAGCAGCTTAGGAGGGACAGGGGGGTTTGGCTACACCTTC	CASSLGGTGGFGYTF
TRBV7-2	TRBJ2-1	.	.	TGTGCCAGCAGCTTAGGCCCACTAGATGAGCAGTTCTTC	CASSLGPLDEQFF
TRBV14	TRBJ1-6	.	.	TGTGCCAGCAGCCAAGAGAGGGTGGGGATTTCACCCCTCCACTTT	CASSQERVGISPLHF
TRBV29-1	TRBJ1-4	.	.	TGCAGCGTTGAAAGGCTGGGGCAGAGAGGTGAAAAACTGTTTTTT	CSVERLGQRGEKLFF
TRBV30	TRBJ1-3	.	.	TGTGCCTGGAGTGTACAGGTCTCTGGAAACACCATATATTTT	CAWSVQVSGNTIYF
TRBV29-1	TRBJ2-3	.	.	TGCAGCGTTGTGATGGGAGGCACAGATACGCAGTATTTT	CSVVMGGTDTQYF